This T cell receptor (beta chain) comes out of a study of human T cells and chemical hapten exposure. Study as a whole: Sensitization involved placing 2% DPC onto a 2 cm by 2 cm region of upper inner arm skin. Study results and limitations: TCRs exceeding 1 in 1000 frequency stayed unchanged with DPC sensitization.

This clonotype was seen at least ten times. Its antigen remains unknown. The time point here: pre-sensitization, week 0. Treatment meaning: therapeutic diphenylcyclopropenone sensitization with weekly scalp DPC. Suited to DPC and affected by alopecia, the donors ranged from 18 to 70 years old. In the source study's methods: Sequenced samples showed a median of 95,638 TCRs each, with counts running from around 20,000 to 690,000. TCRdb independently ran MiXCR on the RACE reads; one entry per CDR3 protein. TCRdb's processing, not the authors' own work, is the source of the V and J calls. The sample yields 270,000 or so distinct CDR3 sequences, over 7.5% seen once. This CDR3 is 12 amino acids long. Trimming removed 3 bases at V and 8 bases at J, with 8 bases between. Germline CDR1 is MNHEY and CDR2 is SMNVEV (reference sequence).

This receptor was obtained from a man aged 18 to 30 with alopecia areata. Some clones in this sample may be carry-over from other donors' samples. J is TRBJ2-1 and V is TRBV27; D gene ambiguous. This specimen consisted of whole blood, obtained in connection with sensitization to the hapten diphenylcyclopropenone (DPC). The CDR3 sequence: CASSFDGHEQFF. The CDR3 DNA sequence: TGTGCCAGCAGTTTTGACGGCCATGAGCAGTTCTTC.